This T cell receptor (beta chain) is from a study of T cell repertoires in cytomegalovirus infection. Via MiXCR, TCRdb re-called the reads, giving one row per CDR3 protein. The sample has fewer than 200,000 distinct CDR3 sequences; about 20% are singletons. V shed 3 bases, J shed 0 bases, and the junction held 8 bases outside the gene matches. Germline CDR1 and CDR2: SGHTA and FQGNSA. CDR3 length: 17 residues. This clonotype was counted a few times. Its specificity is unknown. This specimen consisted of CD8+ T cells from cultured PBMCs, obtained from culture after CMV antigen stimulation. The chain combines TRBV7-2 with TRBJ1-5; the match to TRBD1 covers 7 bases. The TCR originated in a human donor in good health (CMV status not recorded). Some clones in this sample may be carry-over from other donors' samples. CDR3 coding DNA: TGTGCCAGCAGCTTCCGACAGGGCCCTTATAGCAATCAGCCCCAGCATTTT. Encoded protein: CASSFRQGPYSNQPQHF.